This TCR beta chain was profiled in a study of metastatic and nonmetastatic thyroid tumors. Study as a whole: Both malignant and benign thyroid patients supplied peripheral blood and tumor or nodule tissue samples, across which the repertoires of these patients were then compared.

From germline, CDR1 is SGHAT and CDR2 FQNNGV. Between the trimmed V and J ends, which lost 2 bases and 5 bases, there was a span of 16 bases. CDR3 length: 15 residues. Until they underwent thyroid surgery, no patient had received any treatment. General study findings and limits: Compared with benign nodules, malignant thyroid tumors were reported to have significantly higher TCR beta diversity in both blood and tumor.

Per the original methods: Building a distant-metastasis classifier for papillary thyroid cancer drew on CDR3 differences across clinicopathological groups. TCRdb reassembled clones from the PCR reads with MiXCR. In this record, the V and J calls reflect TCRdb's handling and not the investigators' own analysis. The sample yields 35,000 to 50,000 clones, around 24% seen once. The table lists this clone with many counts. The target antigen is unknown. Other DNA sequences in the same sample also yield this CDR3. This TCR was recovered from a female donor with papillary thyroid cancer or a benign thyroid nodule (not recorded which). Some clones in this sample may be carry-over from other donors' samples. This chain links TRBV11-2 with TRBJ2-7; TRBD2 is a possible D gene (6 bases). Source material: tumor tissue. Here the CDR3 reads CASSLSAGTLDEQYF. The CDR3 coding sequence is TGTGCCAGCAGCTTAAGTGCGGGGACCCTCGACGAGCAGTACTTC. Combining the CDR3 with reference TRBV11-2 and TRBJ2-7 gives the whole variable domain EAGVAQSPRYKIIEKRQSVAFWCNPISGHATLYWYQQILGQGPKLLIQFQNNGVVDDSQLPKDRFSAERLKGVDSTLKIQPAKLEDSAVYLCASSLSAGTLDEQYFGPGTRLTVT.